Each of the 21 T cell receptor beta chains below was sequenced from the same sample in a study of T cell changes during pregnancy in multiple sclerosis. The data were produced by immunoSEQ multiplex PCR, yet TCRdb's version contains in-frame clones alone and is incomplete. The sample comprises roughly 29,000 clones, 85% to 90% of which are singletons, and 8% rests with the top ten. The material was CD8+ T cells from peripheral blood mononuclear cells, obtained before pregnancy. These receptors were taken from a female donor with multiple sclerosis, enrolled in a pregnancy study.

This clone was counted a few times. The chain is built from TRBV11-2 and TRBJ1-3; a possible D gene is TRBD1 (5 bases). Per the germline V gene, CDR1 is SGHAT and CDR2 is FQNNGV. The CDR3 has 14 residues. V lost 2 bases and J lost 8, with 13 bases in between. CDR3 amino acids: CASSLIGTGDTIYF. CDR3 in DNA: TGTGCCAGCAGCTTAATAGGGACGGGAGACACCATATATTTT.

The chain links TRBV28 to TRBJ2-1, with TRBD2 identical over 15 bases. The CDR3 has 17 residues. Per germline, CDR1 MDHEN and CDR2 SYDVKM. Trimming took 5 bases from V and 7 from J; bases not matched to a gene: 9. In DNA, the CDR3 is TGTGCCAGCAGTGCGCGGACTAGCGGGGGGGCCCCGAATGAGCAGTTCTTC. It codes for CASSARTSGGAPNEQFF.

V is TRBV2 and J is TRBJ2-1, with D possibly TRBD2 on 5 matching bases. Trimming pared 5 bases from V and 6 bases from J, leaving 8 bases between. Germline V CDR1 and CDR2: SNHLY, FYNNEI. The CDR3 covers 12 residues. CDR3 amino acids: CASSPSRNEQFF. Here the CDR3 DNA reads TGTGCCAGCAGTCCTAGCCGCAATGAGCAGTTCTTC.

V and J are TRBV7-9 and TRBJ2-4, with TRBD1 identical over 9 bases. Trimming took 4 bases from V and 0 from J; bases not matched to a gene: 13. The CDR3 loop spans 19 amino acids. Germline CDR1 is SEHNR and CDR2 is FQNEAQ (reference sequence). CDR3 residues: CASSSPGTGRVLAKNIQYF. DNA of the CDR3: TGTGCCAGCAGCTCCCCCGGGACAGGGAGAGTTCTAGCCAAAAACATTCAGTACTTC. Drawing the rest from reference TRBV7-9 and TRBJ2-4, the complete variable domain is DTGVSQNPRHKITKRGQNVTFRCDPISEHNRLYWYRQTLGQGPEFLTYFQNEAQLEKSRLLSDRFSAERPKGSFSTLEIQRTEQGDSAMYLCASSSPGTGRVLAKNIQYFGAGTRLSVL.

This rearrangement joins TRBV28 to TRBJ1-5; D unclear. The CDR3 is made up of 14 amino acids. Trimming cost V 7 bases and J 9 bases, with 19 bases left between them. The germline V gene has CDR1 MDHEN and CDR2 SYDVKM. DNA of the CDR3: TGTGCCAGCAACACCGGATGGGAGGATGGGCCCCAGCATTTT. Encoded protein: CASNTGWEDGPQHF.

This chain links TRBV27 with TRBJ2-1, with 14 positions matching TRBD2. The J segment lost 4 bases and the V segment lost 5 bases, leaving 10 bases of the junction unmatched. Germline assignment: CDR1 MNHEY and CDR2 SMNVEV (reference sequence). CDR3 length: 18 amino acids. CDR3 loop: CASSLGLAGGPGYNEQFF. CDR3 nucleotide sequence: TGTGCCAGCAGTCTCGGACTAGCGGGGGGTCCGGGATACAATGAGCAGTTCTTC.

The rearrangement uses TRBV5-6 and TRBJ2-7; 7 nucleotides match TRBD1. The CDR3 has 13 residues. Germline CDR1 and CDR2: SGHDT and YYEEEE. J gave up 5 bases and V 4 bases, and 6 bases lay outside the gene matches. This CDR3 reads CASSLGTVHEQYF. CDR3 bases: TGTGCCAGCAGCCTAGGGACAGTCCACGAGCAGTACTTC.

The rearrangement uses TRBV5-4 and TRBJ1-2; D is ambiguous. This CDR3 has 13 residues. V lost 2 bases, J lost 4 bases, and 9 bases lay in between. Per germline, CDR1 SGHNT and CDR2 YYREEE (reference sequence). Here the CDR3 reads CASSFSGSYGYTF. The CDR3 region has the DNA TGTGCCAGCAGCTTTTCCGGGAGCTATGGCTACACCTTC.

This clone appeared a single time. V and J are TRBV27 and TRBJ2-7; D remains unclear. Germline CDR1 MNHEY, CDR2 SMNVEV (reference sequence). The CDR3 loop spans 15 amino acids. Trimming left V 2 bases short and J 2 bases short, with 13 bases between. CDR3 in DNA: TGTGCCAGCAGTTTAACGCACTACTCCCCCTACGAGCAGTACTTC. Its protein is CASSLTHYSPYEQYF.

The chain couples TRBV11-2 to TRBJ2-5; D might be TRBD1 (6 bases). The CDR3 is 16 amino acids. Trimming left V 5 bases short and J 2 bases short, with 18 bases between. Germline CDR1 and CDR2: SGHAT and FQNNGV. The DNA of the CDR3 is TGTGCCAGCAGCCCAACCGGACAGACCCTGCAAGAGACCCAGTACTTC. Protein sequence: CASSPTGQTLQETQYF.

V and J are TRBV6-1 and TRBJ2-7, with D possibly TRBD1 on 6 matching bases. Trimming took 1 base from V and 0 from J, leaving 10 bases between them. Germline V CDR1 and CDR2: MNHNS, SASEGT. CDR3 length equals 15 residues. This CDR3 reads CASSEEQGNSYEQYF. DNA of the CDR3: TGTGCCAGCAGTGAAGAACAGGGAAACTCCTACGAGCAGTACTTC.

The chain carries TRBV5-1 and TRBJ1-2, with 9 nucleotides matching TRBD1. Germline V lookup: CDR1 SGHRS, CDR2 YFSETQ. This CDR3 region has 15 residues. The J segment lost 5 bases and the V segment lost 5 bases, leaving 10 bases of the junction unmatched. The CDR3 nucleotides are TGCGCCAGCAGGTTGTGGGACAGGGAGGAATATGGCTACACCTTC. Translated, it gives CASRLWDREEYGYTF.

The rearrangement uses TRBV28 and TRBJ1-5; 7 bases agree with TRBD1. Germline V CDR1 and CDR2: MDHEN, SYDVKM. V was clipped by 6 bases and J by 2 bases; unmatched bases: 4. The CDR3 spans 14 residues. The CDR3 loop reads CASRGTVGNQPQHF. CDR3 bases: TGTGCCAGCAGGGGGACAGTTGGCAATCAGCCCCAGCATTTT.

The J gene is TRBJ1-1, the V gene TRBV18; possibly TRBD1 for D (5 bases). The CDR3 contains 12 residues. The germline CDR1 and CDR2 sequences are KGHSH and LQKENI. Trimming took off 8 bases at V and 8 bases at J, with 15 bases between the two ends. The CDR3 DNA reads TGTGCCAGCACCGAGACAAGGGGCGAAGCTTTCTTT. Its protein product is CASTETRGEAFF.

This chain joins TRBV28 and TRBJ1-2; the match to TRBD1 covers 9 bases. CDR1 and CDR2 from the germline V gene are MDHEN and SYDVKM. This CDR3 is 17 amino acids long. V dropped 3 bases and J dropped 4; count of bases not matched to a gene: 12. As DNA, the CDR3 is TGTGCCAGCAGTTTCTCCCCGCCGGGACAGGGCGGCTATGGCTACACCTTC. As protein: CASSFSPPGQGGYGYTF.

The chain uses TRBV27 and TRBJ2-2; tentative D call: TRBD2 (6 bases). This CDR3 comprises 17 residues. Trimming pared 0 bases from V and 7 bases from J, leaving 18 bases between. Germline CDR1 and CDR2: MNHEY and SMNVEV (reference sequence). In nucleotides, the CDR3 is TGTGCCAGCAGTTTATCTCCCGGCGGGGAACTTGGCGGGGAGCTGTTTTTT. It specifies CASSLSPGGELGGELFF.

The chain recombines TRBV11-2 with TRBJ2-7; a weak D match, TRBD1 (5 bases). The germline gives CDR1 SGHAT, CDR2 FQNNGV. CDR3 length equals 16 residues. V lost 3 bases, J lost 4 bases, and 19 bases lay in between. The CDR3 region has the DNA TGTGCCAGCAGCTTCTGGGTGAGGACACCATTTTACGAGCAGTACTTC. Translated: CASSFWVRTPFYEQYF.

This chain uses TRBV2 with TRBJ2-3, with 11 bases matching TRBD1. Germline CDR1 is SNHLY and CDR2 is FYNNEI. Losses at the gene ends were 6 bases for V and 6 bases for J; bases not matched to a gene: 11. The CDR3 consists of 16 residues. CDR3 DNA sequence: TGTGCCAGCAGGGACTGGACAGGGGGCAATTGGGATACGCAGTATTTT. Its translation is CASRDWTGGNWDTQYF.

The CDR3 DNA follows: TGTGCCAGCAGCTACAGGGAGGAGGAGACCCAGTACTTC. Residues: CASSYREEETQYF. The V and J genes are TRBV6-5 and TRBJ2-5; D tentatively reads TRBD1 or TRBD2 (6 bases each). CDR3 length: 13 residues. Per the germline V gene, CDR1 is MNHEY and CDR2 is SVGAGI. V was cut by 6 bases and J by 5 bases, with 13 bases left in between.

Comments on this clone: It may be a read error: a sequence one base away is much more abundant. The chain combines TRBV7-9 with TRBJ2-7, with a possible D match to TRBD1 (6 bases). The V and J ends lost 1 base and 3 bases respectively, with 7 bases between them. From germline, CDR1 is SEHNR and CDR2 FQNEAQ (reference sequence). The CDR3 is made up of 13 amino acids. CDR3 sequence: CASSLGQDYEQYF. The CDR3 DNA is TGTGCCAGCAGCTTAGGACAGGACTACGAGCAGTACTTC. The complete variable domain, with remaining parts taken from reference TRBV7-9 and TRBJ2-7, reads DTGVSQNPRHKITKRGQNVTFRCDPISEHNRLYWYRQTLGQGPEFLTYFQNEAQLEKSRLLSDRFSAERPKGSFSTLEIQRTEQGDSAMYLCASSLGQDYEQYFGPGTRLTVT.

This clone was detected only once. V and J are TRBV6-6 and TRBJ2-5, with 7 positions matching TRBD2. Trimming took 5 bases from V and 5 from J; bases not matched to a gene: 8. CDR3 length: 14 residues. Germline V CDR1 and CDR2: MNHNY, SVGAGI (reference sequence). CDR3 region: CASSKGLEGETQYF. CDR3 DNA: TGTGCCAGCAGTAAAGGACTAGAGGGGGAGACCCAGTACTTC.